The 4 T cell receptor beta chains given below trace back to one sample, sequenced in a study of chemoradiotherapy in HPV16-positive cancers. Using immunoSEQ multiplex PCR, the repertoire was profiled, and TCRdb retains in-frame clones only, with some absent. The table includes 20,000 or so clones, more than 80% detected once. The sequenced sample was blood, obtained from a patient who underwent chemoradiotherapy. The receptor source for this set is a human donor with HPV-associated anogenital cancer.

The rearrangement links TRBV18 to TRBJ1-2; D gene ambiguous. Germline V gene lookup returns CDR1 KGHSH and CDR2 LQKENI. With 0 bases removed from V and 8 bases from J, the gap between germline ends came to 16 bases. The CDR3 length is 15 residues. The CDR3 region is CASSPPEGRAQGYTF. CDR3 DNA sequence: TGTGCCAGCTCACCACCGGAAGGAAGGGCGCAGGGCTACACCTTC. The full variable domain, with the rest looked up from reference TRBV18 and TRBJ1-2, is NAGVMQNPRHLVRRRGQEARLRCSPMKGHSHVYWYRQLPEEGLKFMVYLQKENIIDESGMPKERFSAEFPKEGPSILRIQQVVRGDSAAYFCASSPPEGRAQGYTFGSGTRLTVV.

V is TRBV6-5 and J is TRBJ1-2; D gene unclear. Trimming pared 6 bases from V and 2 bases from J, leaving 13 bases between. CDR1 and CDR2 (germline): MNHEY, SVGAGI. The CDR3 length is 14 residues. CDR3: CASSPETGNYGYTF. The CDR3 nucleotides read TGTGCCAGCAGCCCTGAGACGGGGAACTATGGCTACACCTTC.

The chain couples TRBV5-1 to TRBJ2-1; 9 positions match TRBD2. The CDR3 runs to 15 residues. Per the germline V gene, CDR1 is SGHRS and CDR2 is YFSETQ. After removal of 6 bases from V and 1 base from J, the junction contained 5 bases not matched to a gene. This chain's CDR3 is CASTRGGGSYNEQFF. DNA for the CDR3: TGCGCCAGCACCCGCGGGGGGGGGTCCTACAATGAGCAGTTCTTC.

The CDR3 sequence: CASSVGTTAASPLHF. In DNA, the CDR3 is TGTGCCAGCAGCGTTGGAACAACAGCGGCTTCACCCCTCCACTTT. The chain combines TRBV9 with TRBJ1-6; D ambiguous. This CDR3 is 15 amino acids long. Trimming stripped 2 bases from V and 9 bases from J, with 15 bases between. Looked up from germline, CDR1 is SGDLS and CDR2 is YYNGEE.